The rows below give T cell receptor beta chains drawn from one sample of a study of identical twins. TCRdb used MiXCR to reprocess the 5' RACE reads, holding one entry per CDR3 protein. The data contain approximately 470,000 distinct CDR3 sequences, 12% to 15% of them seen just once; the ten biggest clones take up approximately 0.52%. The sample also formed part of further work on yellow fever vaccine responses in identical twins.

The sequenced material came from CD4+ T cells sorted from blood. These receptors were collected from a woman between 18 and 29 years old in good health. Both conserved end residues are part of each CDR3. The D gene is left open where the match is weak. Rows may omit the clone size; those that give it use once, few, many or a size class.

J	size	D	V	DNA	CDR3
TRBJ2-3	few	NA	TRBV10-3	TGTGCCATCGAGGGGAGCAACACAGATACGCAGTATTTT	CAIEGSNTDTQYF
TRBJ2-7	few	NA	TRBV4-2	TGTGCCAGCAGCCAAGATGAGAAACCGGGACCGACCTACGAGCAGTACTTC	CASSQDEKPGPTYEQYF
TRBJ1-6	NA	NA	TRBV20-1	TGCAGTGCTAGAGGCCCCTGGACAGTTGCGGATTCACCCCTCCACTTT	CSARGPWTVADSPLHF
TRBJ2-1	many	NA	TRBV29-1	TGCAGCGTTGAAGGTCGCGGGCCCTACAATGAGCAGTTCTTC	CSVEGRGPYNEQFF
TRBJ1-4	few	NA	TRBV6-6	TGTGCCAGCAGTTACTCTGAAAAACTGTTTTTT	CASSYSEKLFF
TRBJ2-7	few	NA	TRBV7-9	TGTGCCAGCAGCTTCTCGAGATCAAGCGGCGAGCAGTACTTC	CASSFSRSSGEQYF
TRBJ2-1	NA	NA	TRBV11-2	TGTGCCAGCAGCTTAGAGGCAGTCTACAATGAGCAGTTCTTC	CASSLEAVYNEQFF
TRBJ2-5	NA	NA	TRBV7-9	TGTGCCAGCAGCTTAGCGAAGACAGGGAGGGAGACCCAGTACTTC	CASSLAKTGRETQYF
TRBJ2-1	many	TRBD2	TRBV3-1	TGTGCCAGCAGCCCACTGGGACTAGCGGGGGGGAGCTCCTACAATGAGCAGTTCTTC	CASSPLGLAGGSSYNEQFF
TRBJ2-2	few	TRBD1	TRBV2	TGTGCCATAAGAACAGGGGAGTACGGGGAGCTGTTTTTT	CAIRTGEYGELFF
TRBJ2-7	NA	NA	TRBV7-2	TGTGCCAGCAGCTCCAATTTGGGTTACTCCTACGAGCAGTACTTC	CASSSNLGYSYEQYF
TRBJ2-7	NA	NA	TRBV5-1	TGCGCCAGCAGCTTGGTAGGGCAGTCCTACGAGCAGTACTTC	CASSLVGQSYEQYF
TRBJ2-2	few	NA	TRBV4-3	TGCGCCAGCAGCCTACAACGATCAGGCGGGGAGCTGTTTTTT	CASSLQRSGGELFF
TRBJ2-1	many	NA	TRBV11-2	TGTGCCAGCAGCTTGAGGGACGACAATGAGCAGTTCTTC	CASSLRDDNEQFF
TRBJ2-1	NA	NA	TRBV30	TGTGCCTGGAGTGCTAGCTCCTACAATGAGCAGTTCTTC	CAWSASSYNEQFF
TRBJ2-2	few	TRBD2	TRBV2	TGTGTGATAGCGGGAGGGCCTACCGGGGAGCTGTTTTTT	CVIAGGPTGELFF
TRBJ2-7	NA	NA	TRBV12-3/TRBV12-4	TGTGCCAGCAGTTTAATACAGGGTAGCTACGAGCAGTACTTC	CASSLIQGSYEQYF
TRBJ2-1	many	NA	TRBV7-2	TGTGCCAGCAGCTTAGGGCTGACCTACAATGAGCAGTTCTTC	CASSLGLTYNEQFF
TRBJ2-7	few	NA	TRBV12-3/TRBV12-4	TGTGCCAGCAGTTTGATGGATTGGACGATAAACTCCTACGAGCAGTACTTC	CASSLMDWTINSYEQYF
TRBJ1-2	NA	TRBD1	TRBV5-1	TGCGCCAGCAGCCCGACGGGGGACAGAAACTATGGCTACACCTTC	CASSPTGDRNYGYTF
TRBJ2-7	many	NA	TRBV12-3/TRBV12-4	TGTGCCAGCAGAGCCGGGACACCAGCCTACGAGCAGTACTTC	CASRAGTPAYEQYF
TRBJ2-2	NA	TRBD1	TRBV5-1	TGCGCCAGCAGCTTGCGGGGACAGACAACCACCGGGGAGCTGTTTTTT	CASSLRGQTTTGELFF
TRBJ2-1	many	TRBD2	TRBV28	TGTGCCACCGGGAGTAGCGGGAGATCTGAGCAGTTCTTC	CATGSSGRSEQFF
TRBJ2-2	few	TRBD1	TRBV6-1	TGTGCCAGCAACCGGGGACAGGGGGCCGGGGAGCTGTTTTTT	CASNRGQGAGELFF
TRBJ2-1	few	TRBD2	TRBV4-3	TGCGCCAGCAGCCAGTATGGGACTAGCGGCAATGAGCAGTTCTTC	CASSQYGTSGNEQFF
TRBJ2-3	NA	TRBD1	TRBV20-1	TGCAGTGCTTCCTTGGGTAGGGACAGGGTTTATCATACGCAGTATTTT	CSASLGRDRVYHTQYF
TRBJ2-7	many	NA	TRBV4-1	TGCGCCAGCAGCCACCCCGGTGGTCGAGCAACCTACGAGCAGTACTTC	CASSHPGGRATYEQYF
TRBJ2-2	NA	NA	TRBV7-9	TGTGCCAGCAGCCAGGGACTGTCGAACACCGGGGAGCTGTTTTTT	CASSQGLSNTGELFF
TRBJ2-1	few	NA	TRBV19	TGTGCCAGTAGTATGGGCGCTTCAGGGAATGAGCAGTTCTTC	CASSMGASGNEQFF
TRBJ2-3	NA	NA	TRBV6-1	TGTGCCAGCAGTGAAGCGCTTCGGCAGGGGTACTCTAGCACAGATACGCAGTATTTT	CASSEALRQGYSSTDTQYF
TRBJ1-2	few	NA	TRBV6-6	TGTGCCAGCAGTTCCCGACAGGCCAACTACACCTTC	CASSSRQANYTF
TRBJ1-2	many	TRBD1	TRBV2	TGTGCCAGCAGTCGACAGGGGGCTTATGGCTACACCTTC	CASSRQGAYGYTF
TRBJ2-4	NA	NA	TRBV5-6	TGTGCCAGCAGCACGCGAGGTGTGTTCCTCTCTGAGTACTTC	CASSTRGVFLSEYF
TRBJ1-2	NA	NA	TRBV7-8	TGTGCCAGCAGCCCCGGGGGGGCGCGGGGCTATGGCTACACCTTC	CASSPGGARGYGYTF
TRBJ2-1	few	NA	TRBV11-2	TGTGCCAGCAGCCGGATCGGACAGGGAGGGTCCTACAATGAGCAGTTCTTC	CASSRIGQGGSYNEQFF
TRBJ1-1	few	NA	TRBV20-1	TGCAGTACCGAGCTCCAAGAAGCTTTCTTT	CSTELQEAFF
TRBJ2-3	few	TRBD2	TRBV5-1	TGCGCCAGCAGAGGGACTAGCGGGCGTTTGGATACGCAGTATTTT	CASRGTSGRLDTQYF
TRBJ1-6	few	NA	TRBV12-3/TRBV12-4	TGTGCCAGCAGTCCGTTACGAGGAAATTCACCCCTCCACTTT	CASSPLRGNSPLHF
TRBJ2-3	few	NA	TRBV19	TGTGCCAGTAGTCCGGGGGTGGGGAAGGATACGCAGTATTTT	CASSPGVGKDTQYF
TRBJ2-5	few	NA	TRBV7-8	TGTGCCAGCAGGATATTTAGGAGAGGAGGGTCGGAGACCCAGTACTTC	CASRIFRRGGSETQYF
TRBJ2-3	NA	NA	TRBV7-3	TGTGCCAGCAGCTTAACTGGGCGGGGGCCCACAGATACGCAGTATTTT	CASSLTGRGPTDTQYF
TRBJ2-5	few	NA	TRBV5-1	TGCGCCAGCAGCTTGTTATTGGGTGGGGAGACCCAGTACTTC	CASSLLLGGETQYF
TRBJ2-1	NA	TRBD1	TRBV12-3/TRBV12-4	TGTGCCAGCACTACAGGGGGGTCTCCAGTTTACAATGAGCAGTTCTTC	CASTTGGSPVYNEQFF
TRBJ2-1	few	NA	TRBV4-3	TGCGCCAGCAGCCAAGCTTTCACGAGCTCCTACAATGAGCAGTTCTTC	CASSQAFTSSYNEQFF
TRBJ2-5	NA	TRBD1	TRBV7-2	TGTGCCAGCAGCTCTCAAGGACAGGGTGGAGAGACCCAGTACTTC	CASSSQGQGGETQYF
TRBJ2-3	few	TRBD2	TRBV27	TGTGCCAGCAGTTTATCTGGCTTAGCGGGAGTTTTGGCAGATACGCAGTATTTT	CASSLSGLAGVLADTQYF
TRBJ2-3	NA	NA	TRBV20-1	TGCAGTGCTAGACCCCCGGGAAGATTTATAACAGATACGCAGTATTTT	CSARPPGRFITDTQYF
TRBJ2-7	few	NA	TRBV3-1	TGTGCCAGCAGCCAACGGGTCGAGCAGTACTTC	CASSQRVEQYF
TRBJ2-7	few	NA	TRBV12-3/TRBV12-4	TGTGCCAGCAGCCGACGCGCCGACAGAACCTACGAGCAGTACTTC	CASSRRADRTYEQYF
TRBJ2-1	many	NA	TRBV29-1	TGCAGCGTTGAACCGGGGCCCGGGGGCAATGAGCAGTTCTTC	CSVEPGPGGNEQFF
TRBJ2-3	few	NA	TRBV2	TGTGCCAGCAGTAGCCAGGCAGATACGCAGTATTTT	CASSSQADTQYF
TRBJ2-3	few	NA	TRBV5-1	TGCGCCAGCAGCTTACGGGACTCAAGGCCTTCAGATACGCAGTATTTT	CASSLRDSRPSDTQYF